Given below is one TCR beta chain in context. As yet, its antigen is unknown. This entry comes from a study of cytotoxic CD8 clonotypes in ibrutinib-treated CLL. Study observations and caveats: Among the clonotypes, public ones were uncommon and contracted or held stable on treatment. Baseline clonality, above age-matched healthy donor levels, tracked circulating CD8+ T-cell counts.

Researchers set a sequencing depth target of 1 in 200,000 to 1 in 1 million T cells. Method: immunoSEQ multiplex PCR; TCRdb's copy keeps in-frame clones and lacks some. The sample consists of hundreds of thousands of clones, around 70% of them appearing once. The CDR3 totals 13 residues. V was pared by 5 bases and J by 5 bases, with 5 bases of the junction left unmatched. The germline gives CDR1 LNHDA, CDR2 SQIVND (reference sequence). The clonotype comes from a human donor with chronic lymphocytic leukemia. The source was PBMCs, collected after 12 months of ibrutinib treatment. The J gene is TRBJ2-7, the V gene TRBV19, with 8 bases fitting TRBD1. The CDR3 reads CASSDRGRHEQYF. CDR3 coding DNA: TGTGCCAGTAGTGACAGGGGCCGCCACGAGCAGTACTTC.